The rows below give T cell receptor beta chains drawn from one sample of a study of control samples from healthy donors and cancer patients. Profiling relied on immunoSEQ multiplex PCR, and the TCRdb table lists in-frame clones only, not all of them. There are about 98,000 clones in the sample; around three quarters occur only once, and roughly a tenth lies in the top ten. The sequenced sample was blood. These receptors were obtained from a woman in her twenties or thirties in good health. CDR3s include the opening cysteine and the closing phenylalanine or tryptophan. The D gene is left open where the match is weak. A clone size is listed for some rows: how often the clone was seen (once, few, many), or a class if it is expanded.

TGTGCCAGCAGCGTAGCAAAGGACAGGATCTATGGCTACACCTTC	CASSVAKDRIYGYTF	TRBV9	-	TRBD1	TRBJ1-2
TGTGCCAGCAGTCCTCAGGATAGTGGCTCTGGGGCCAACGTCCTGACTTTC	CASSPQDSGSGANVLTF	TRBV28	-	-	TRBJ2-6
TGTGCCTGGAGTGTGCAGAGTAACTATGGCTACACCTTC	CAWSVQSNYGYTF	TRBV30	-	-	TRBJ1-2
TGTGCCAGCAGGACCGTGGAGACCCAGTACTTC	CASRTVETQYF	TRBV2	-	-	TRBJ2-5
TGTGCCAGTAGTATGGAAGCGGGGGGGCTAGATACGCAGTATTTT	CASSMEAGGLDTQYF	TRBV19	-	TRBD2	TRBJ2-3
TGTGCCTGGAGTCCTCCCGGACAGGGGGGCTACACCTTC	CAWSPPGQGGYTF	TRBV30	-	TRBD1	TRBJ1-2
TGTGCCCCAACGACAGGGAATGAAAAACTGTTTTTT	CAPTTGNEKLFF	TRBV25-1	-	TRBD1	TRBJ1-4
TGTGCCAGCAGTGGAACAGGGGGACGAGATATCTCTGGAAACACCATATATTTT	CASSGTGGRDISGNTIYF	TRBV9	-	TRBD1	TRBJ1-3
TGTGCCAGCAGCGGTGGTTACAATGAGCAGTTCTTC	CASSGGYNEQFF	TRBV7-9	-	-	TRBJ2-1
TGTGCCAGCAGCGCCCGGACAGGAGCCGTTCAGCCCCAGCATTTT	CASSARTGAVQPQHF	TRBV5-6	-	TRBD1	TRBJ1-5
TGTGCCAGCAGTTACTCAGGGGTAGTCGGGGAGCTGTTTTTT	CASSYSGVVGELFF	TRBV6-5	-	-	TRBJ2-2
TGCAGCGTTCGGACAGCGAATTATAACTATGGCTACACCTTC	CSVRTANYNYGYTF	TRBV29-1	once	-	TRBJ1-2
TGTGCTAGTGGTTCGCTCTCGGGGACAGGAAGCAATCAGCCCCAGCATTTT	CASGSLSGTGSNQPQHF	TRBV12-5	few	TRBD1	TRBJ1-5
TGCGCCAGCAGCCAAGTCGGGGAGGCCGCTGAAGCTTTCTTT	CASSQVGEAAEAFF	TRBV4-1	-	-	TRBJ1-1
TGCGCCAGCAGCTTGGAGGCTGGCACAGATACGCAGTATTTT	CASSLEAGTDTQYF	TRBV5-1	-	-	TRBJ2-3